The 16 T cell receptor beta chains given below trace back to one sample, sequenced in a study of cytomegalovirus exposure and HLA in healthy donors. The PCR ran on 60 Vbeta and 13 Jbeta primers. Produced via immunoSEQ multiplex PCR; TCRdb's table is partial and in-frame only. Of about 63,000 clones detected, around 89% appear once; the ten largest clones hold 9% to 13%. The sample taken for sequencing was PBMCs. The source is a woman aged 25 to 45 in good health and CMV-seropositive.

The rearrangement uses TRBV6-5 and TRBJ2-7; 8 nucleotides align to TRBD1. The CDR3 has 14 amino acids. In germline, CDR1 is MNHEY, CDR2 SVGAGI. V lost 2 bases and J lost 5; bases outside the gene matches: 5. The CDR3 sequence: CASSYQTGVNEQYF. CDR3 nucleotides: TGTGCCAGCAGTTACCAGACAGGGGTAAACGAGCAGTACTTC.

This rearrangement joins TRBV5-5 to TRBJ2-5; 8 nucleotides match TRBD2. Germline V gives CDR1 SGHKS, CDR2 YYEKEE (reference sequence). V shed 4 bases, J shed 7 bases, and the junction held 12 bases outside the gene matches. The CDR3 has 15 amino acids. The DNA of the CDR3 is TGTGCCAGCAGCACGCGGACTAGCCCCATTGGGACCCAGTACTTC. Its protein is CASSTRTSPIGTQYF.

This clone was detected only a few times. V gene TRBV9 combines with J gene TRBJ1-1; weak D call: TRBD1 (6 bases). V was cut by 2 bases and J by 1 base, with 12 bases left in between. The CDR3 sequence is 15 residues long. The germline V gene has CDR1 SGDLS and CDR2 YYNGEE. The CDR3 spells CASSVGGQPNTEAFF. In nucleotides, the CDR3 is TGTGCCAGCAGCGTCGGCGGACAGCCGAACACTGAAGCTTTCTTT.

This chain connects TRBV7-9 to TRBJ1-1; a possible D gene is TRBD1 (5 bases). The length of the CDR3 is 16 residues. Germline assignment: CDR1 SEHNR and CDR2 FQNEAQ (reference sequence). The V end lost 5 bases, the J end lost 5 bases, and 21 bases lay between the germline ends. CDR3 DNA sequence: TGTGCCAGCAGCCCGGCGGGACGGGGTGAAAAAACTGAAGCTTTCTTT. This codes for CASSPAGRGEKTEAFF.

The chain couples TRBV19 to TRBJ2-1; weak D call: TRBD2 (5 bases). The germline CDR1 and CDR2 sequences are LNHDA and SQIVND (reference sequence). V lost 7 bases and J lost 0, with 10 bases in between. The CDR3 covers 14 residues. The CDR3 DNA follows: TGTGCCAGTAACGAAGGGAGCTCCTACAATGAGCAGTTCTTC. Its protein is CASNEGSSYNEQFF.

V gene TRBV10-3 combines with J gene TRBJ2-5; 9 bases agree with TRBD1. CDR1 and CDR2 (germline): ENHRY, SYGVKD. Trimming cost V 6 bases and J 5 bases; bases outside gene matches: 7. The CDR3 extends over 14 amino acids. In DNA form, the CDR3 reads TGTGCCATCAGCATAGGGACAGGGTGGGAGACCCAGTACTTC. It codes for CAISIGTGWETQYF.

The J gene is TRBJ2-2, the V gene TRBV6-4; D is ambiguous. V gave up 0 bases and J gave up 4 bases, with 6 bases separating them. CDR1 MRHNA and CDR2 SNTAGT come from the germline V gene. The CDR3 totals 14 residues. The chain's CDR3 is CASSDSGTTGELFF. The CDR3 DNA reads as TGTGCCAGCAGTGACTCGGGCACCACCGGGGAGCTGTTTTTT.

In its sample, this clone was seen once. The CDR3 bases are TGCGCCAGCAGTGAACCTGTCCGGGATGAAAAACTGTTTTTT. It specifies CASSEPVRDEKLFF. The gene calls are TRBV10-2 and TRBJ1-4; no clear D gene. Germline assignment: CDR1 WSHSY and CDR2 SAAADI. The ends were cut back, 3 bases at V and 6 bases at J, with 11 bases in the middle. This CDR3 spans 14 amino acids.

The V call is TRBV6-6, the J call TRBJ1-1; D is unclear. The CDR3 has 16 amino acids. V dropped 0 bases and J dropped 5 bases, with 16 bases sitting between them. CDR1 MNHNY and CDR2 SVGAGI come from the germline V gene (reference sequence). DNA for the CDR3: TGTGCCAGCAGTTACTCGCCAGGCCCGGCACCGACTGAAGCTTTCTTT. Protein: CASSYSPGPAPTEAFF.

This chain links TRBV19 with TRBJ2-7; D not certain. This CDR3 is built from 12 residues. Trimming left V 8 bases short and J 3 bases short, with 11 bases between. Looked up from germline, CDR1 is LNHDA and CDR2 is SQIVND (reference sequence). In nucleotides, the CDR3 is TGTGCCAGTCCACCTGCCGGCTACGAGCAGTACTTC. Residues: CASPPAGYEQYF.

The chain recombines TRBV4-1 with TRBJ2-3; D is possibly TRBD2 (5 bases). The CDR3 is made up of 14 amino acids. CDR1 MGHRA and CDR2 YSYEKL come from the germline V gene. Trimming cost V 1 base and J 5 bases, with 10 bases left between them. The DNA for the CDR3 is TGCGCCAGCAGCCAAGGCCGCGGGCGAGATACGCAGTATTTT. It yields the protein CASSQGRGRDTQYF.

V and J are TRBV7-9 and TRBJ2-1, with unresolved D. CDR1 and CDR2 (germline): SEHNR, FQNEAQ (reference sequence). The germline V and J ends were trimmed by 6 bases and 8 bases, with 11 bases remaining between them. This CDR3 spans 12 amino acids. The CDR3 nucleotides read TGTGCCAGCAGTATAGTGGGCCATGAGCAGTTCTTC. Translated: CASSIVGHEQFF.

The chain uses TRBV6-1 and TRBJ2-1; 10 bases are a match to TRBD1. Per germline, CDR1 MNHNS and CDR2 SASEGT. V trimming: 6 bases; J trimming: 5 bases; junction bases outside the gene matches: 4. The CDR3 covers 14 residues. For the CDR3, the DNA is TGTGCCAGCAGGACAGGGGGCGACGACAATGAGCAGTTCTTC. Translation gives CASRTGGDDNEQFF.

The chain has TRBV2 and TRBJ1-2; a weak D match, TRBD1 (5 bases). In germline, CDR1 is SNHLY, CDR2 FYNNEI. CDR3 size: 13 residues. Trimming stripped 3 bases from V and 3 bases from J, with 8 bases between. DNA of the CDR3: TGTGCCAGCAGTGACAGGGCACACTATGGCTACACCTTC. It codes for CASSDRAHYGYTF.

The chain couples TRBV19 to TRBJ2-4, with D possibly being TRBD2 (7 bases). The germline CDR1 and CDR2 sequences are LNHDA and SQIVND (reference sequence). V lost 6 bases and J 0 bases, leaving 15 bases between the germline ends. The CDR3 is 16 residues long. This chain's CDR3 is CASSAGADGAKNIQYF. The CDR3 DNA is TGTGCCAGTAGCGCGGGGGCGGATGGAGCCAAAAACATTCAGTACTTC.

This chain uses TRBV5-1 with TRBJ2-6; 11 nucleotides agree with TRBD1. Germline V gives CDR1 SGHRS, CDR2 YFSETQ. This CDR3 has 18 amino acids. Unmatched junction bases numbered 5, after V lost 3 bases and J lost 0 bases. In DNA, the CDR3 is TGCGCCAGCAGCTACGGACAGGGGGCGAGCTCTGGGGCCAACGTCCTGACTTTC. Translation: CASSYGQGASSGANVLTF.